Below, 9 T cell receptor beta chains from the same sample are listed, as sequenced in a study of CD8 T cells in Susac syndrome. Random hexamers served to reverse transcribe roughly 0.45 to 1 ug RNA. TCRdb re-called the immunoSEQ multiplex PCR reads through MiXCR, storing one row per CDR3 protein. The data hold approximately 230,000 distinct CDR3 sequences, with approximately 92% observed a single time. The sequencing input was CD4+ T cells from PBMCs. The receptors stem from a human donor with multiple sclerosis.

This chain uses TRBV30 with TRBJ2-1; tentatively, D is TRBD2 (5 bases). Germline CDR1 is GTSNPN and CDR2 is SVGIG (reference sequence). V lost 4 bases to trimming and J lost 9 bases, with 19 bases between them. This CDR3 is built from 14 residues. In nucleotides, the CDR3 is TGTGCCTGGACGTCCGGGATACTGATGGGTGAGCAGTTCTTC. It codes for CAWTSGILMGEQFF.

This chain connects TRBV19 to TRBJ2-2, with TRBD2 as a possible D gene (6 bases). Germline CDR1 LNHDA, CDR2 SQIVND (reference sequence). V lost 2 bases to trimming and J lost 4 bases, with 14 bases between them. The CDR3 has 16 amino acids. CDR3 region: CASSIMAGTGTGELFF. CDR3 DNA sequence: TGTGCCAGTAGTATAATGGCGGGGACTGGCACCGGGGAGCTGTTTTTT.

The rearrangement links TRBV12-3 or TRBV12-4 to TRBJ2-7; D is unclear. V was clipped by 2 bases and J by 6 bases, with 11 bases between them. This CDR3 region has 13 residues. The CDR3 reads CASSLYGGTEQYV. The CDR3 DNA reads TGTGCCAGCAGTTTATACGGCGGAACCGAGCAGTACGTC.

This clonotype was seen more than once but under ten times. The chain carries TRBV7-2 and TRBJ1-5; the D gene is possibly TRBD1 (5 bases). CDR1 and CDR2 (germline): SGHTA, FQGNSA. The V gene lost 6 bases and the J gene lost 5 bases, with 11 bases spanning the gap. The CDR3 is made up of 13 amino acids. The CDR3 loop is CASSRQLHQPQHF. The CDR3 bases are TGTGCCAGCAGTAGACAGCTTCATCAGCCCCAGCATTTT.

The CDR3 spells CASSPGGGGSYEQYF. For the CDR3, the DNA is TGTGCCAGCAGCCCGGGAGGGGGTGGATCCTACGAGCAGTACTTC. The chain uses TRBV12-3 or TRBV12-4 and TRBJ2-7, with 8 bases identical to TRBD2. V trimming: 6 bases; J trimming: 1 base; junction bases outside the gene matches: 8. This CDR3 is 15 amino acids long.

The gene calls are TRBV2 and TRBJ1-2, with D possibly being TRBD1 (5 bases). V was trimmed by 2 bases and J by 3 bases, leaving 13 bases between them. Germline V gene lookup returns CDR1 SNHLY and CDR2 FYNNEI. The length of the CDR3 is 15 residues. DNA of the CDR3: TGTGCCAGCAGTGAAAGATCCAGGGTCGACTATGGCTACACCTTC. It encodes CASSERSRVDYGYTF.

The CDR3 nucleotides read TGTGCCAGCAGCCGGGGACAGCCCGCACGAAGCTACACCTTC. It yields the protein CASSRGQPARSYTF. The V and J genes are TRBV3-1 and TRBJ1-2, with 7 bases aligning to TRBD1. CDR3 size: 14 residues. V lost 4 bases and J lost 9; bases outside the gene matches: 11. Germline V gene lookup returns CDR1 LGHDT and CDR2 YNNKEL (reference sequence).

The chain carries TRBV6-4 and TRBJ2-7, with TRBD1 matching 9 bases. V shed 4 bases and J 4 bases; nucleotides not matched to a gene: 5. Looked up from germline, CDR1 is MRHNA and CDR2 is SNTAGT. This CDR3 contains 14 residues. CDR3 residues: CASSVEQGAYEQYF. The CDR3 coding sequence is TGTGCCAGCAGTGTCGAACAGGGGGCTTACGAGCAGTACTTC.

The J gene is TRBJ1-2, the V gene TRBV27, with TRBD1 identical over 9 bases. The CDR3 runs to 15 residues. The germline gives CDR1 MNHEY, CDR2 SMNVEV (reference sequence). After removal of 2 bases from V and 8 bases from J, the junction contained 9 bases not matched to a gene. The CDR3 is CASSLIRDRVGGYTF. CDR3 nucleotides: TGTGCCAGCAGTTTAATTAGGGACAGGGTAGGCGGCTACACCTTC.